Below, 11 T cell receptor beta chains from the same sample are listed, as sequenced in a study of CXCR3-negative and CXCR3-positive naive CD8 T cells. Study-level results: Naive cells positive for CXCR3 carried more hydrophobic TRB CDR3s than CXCR3-negative ones.

No cognate antigen is known for these TCRs. TRB cDNA was prepared as libraries by UMI-labeled 5' RACE. TCRdb re-called the 5' RACE reads and shows each CDR3 protein once, DNA omitted. Its listing shows 140,000 to 150,000 distinct CDR3 sequences. Sequencing used naive CXCR3+ CD8+ T cells from blood. Regarding subset: CD45RO-CCR7+CD27+CD95- naive CD8+ T cells expressing CXCR3 (TNR3+). The receptors come from a human donor in good health. Some clones in this sample may be carry-over from other donors' samples.

The J gene is TRBJ2-5, the V gene TRBV12-3 or TRBV12-4; without DNA, the TCRdb call of TRBD2 cannot be checked. CDR3 length: 17 amino acids. CDR3 sequence: CASSSTWTSGVQETQYF.

V gene TRBV15 combines with J gene TRBJ2-2; TCRdb's D gene call, TRBD1, goes unchecked for lack of DNA. The CDR3 runs to 15 residues. Looked up from germline, CDR1 is LNHNV and CDR2 is YYDKDF (reference sequence). The CDR3 region is CATSRDRAGTGELFF.

The chain uses TRBV7-9 and TRBJ2-2; lacking DNA, the TRBD2 call made by TCRdb goes unchecked. Germline V lookup: CDR1 SEHNR, CDR2 FQNEAQ (reference sequence). The CDR3 is 17 residues long. CDR3 protein: CASSLMLAGGITGELFF.

This chain links TRBV11-2 with TRBJ1-2. The V gene's germline CDR1 is SGHAT and CDR2 FQNNGV. The CDR3 runs 14 residues. The CDR3 protein is CASSPWGYGYGYTF.

This chain uses TRBV7-2 with TRBJ2-7; checking the TCRdb D call of TRBD1 is not possible without DNA. Germline V gene data show CDR1 as SGHTA and CDR2 as FQGNSA. The CDR3 runs 13 residues. The CDR3 loop is CASSHPPTYEQYF.

The V call is TRBV7-9, the J call TRBJ2-1; TCRdb indicates TRBD1, and absent DNA this call remains unverified. CDR1 SEHNR and CDR2 FQNEAQ come from the germline V gene (reference sequence). The CDR3 covers 13 residues. The CDR3 loop is CATWDRGENEQFF.

The chain is built from TRBV9 and TRBJ2-7. Germline CDR1 reads SGDLS; CDR2 reads YYNGEE. This CDR3 contains 15 residues. The CDR3 is CASSAETGSSYEQYF.

V usage is TRBV7-9 and J usage is TRBJ2-2; there is no DNA to check the TCRdb D call of TRBD2. The CDR3 has 17 amino acids. Germline lookup yields CDR1 SEHNR and CDR2 FQNEAQ (reference sequence). The CDR3 reads CASSDPISGANTGELFF.

The V and J genes are TRBV4-1 and TRBJ2-3; TCRdb lists TRBD2, though no DNA is available to test this call. The CDR3 spans 15 residues. Per germline, CDR1 MGHRA and CDR2 YSYEKL. The CDR3 loop reads CASSERLSGTDTQYF.

CDR3 amino acids: CASSLAGTVSYEQYF. The gene calls are TRBV7-8 and TRBJ2-7; checking the TCRdb D call of TRBD1 is not possible without DNA. The germline CDR1 and CDR2 sequences are SGHVS and FQNEAQ. The CDR3 has 15 residues.

The chain has TRBV7-2 and TRBJ2-1; the D call from TCRdb, TRBD2, cannot be confirmed without DNA. This CDR3 is built from 16 residues. Germline CDR1 reads SGHTA; CDR2 reads FQGNSA. The CDR3 region is CASSLVGPSSYNEQFF.